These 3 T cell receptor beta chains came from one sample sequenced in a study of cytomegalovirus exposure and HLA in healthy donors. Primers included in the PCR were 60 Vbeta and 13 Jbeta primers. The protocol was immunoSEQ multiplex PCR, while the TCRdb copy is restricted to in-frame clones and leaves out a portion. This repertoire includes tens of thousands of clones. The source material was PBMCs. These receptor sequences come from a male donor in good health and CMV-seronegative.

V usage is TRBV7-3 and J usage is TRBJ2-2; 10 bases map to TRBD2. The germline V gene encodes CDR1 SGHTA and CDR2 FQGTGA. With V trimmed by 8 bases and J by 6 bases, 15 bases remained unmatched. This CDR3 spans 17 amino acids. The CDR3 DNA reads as TGTGCCAGCTTGATGTTTTGGAGCGGGAGGGGGCCCGGGGAGCTGTTTTTT. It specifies CASLMFWSGRGPGELFF.

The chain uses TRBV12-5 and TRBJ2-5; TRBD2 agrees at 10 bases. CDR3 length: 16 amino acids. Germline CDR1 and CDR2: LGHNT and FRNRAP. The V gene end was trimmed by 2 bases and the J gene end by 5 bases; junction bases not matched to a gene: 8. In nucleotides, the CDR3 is TGTGCTAGTGGTTTGTCTCCTAGCGGGAGCAGGGAGACCCAGTACTTC. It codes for CASGLSPSGSRETQYF.

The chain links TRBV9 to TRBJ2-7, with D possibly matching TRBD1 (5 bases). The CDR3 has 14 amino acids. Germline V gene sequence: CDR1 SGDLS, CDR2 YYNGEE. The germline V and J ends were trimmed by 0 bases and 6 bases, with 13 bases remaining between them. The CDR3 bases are TGTGCCAGCAGCGTAGTTGGGCACCAGGGCGAGCAGTACTTC. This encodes CASSVVGHQGEQYF.